This entry describes one TCR beta chain. The specificity of this receptor is unknown. Nothing much larger sits one base from this clone, and base qualities are not available. The sample carries other DNA sequences with the same CDR3. Libraries were prepared through the immunoSEQ multiplex PCR assay. A mixture of 60 forward primers for TCR Vbeta segments and 13 reverse primers for TCR Jbeta segments was used in the multiplex PCR. Amplification of the CDR3 region of rearranged TCR beta genes was performed with a multiplex PCR assay on genomic DNA. The amplified TCR beta libraries were sequenced on the Illumina HiSeq System as 87-base-pair reads. The study's own analysis went as follows. In a later analysis, around 80 million unique TCR beta chains were counted across the 666 repertoires, and roughly 11 million of these chains were shared by at least two donors. Raw reads were error-corrected and collapsed into unique sequences by a nearest-neighbor algorithm in which closely related sequences were merged to remove PCR and sequencing errors. Alignment of CDR3 sequences to IMGT reference sequences was used to assign V, D and J gene segments. For a sequence to be retained, a match of at least six nucleotides was required to both a V gene segment and a J gene segment. A rearrangement counted as productive if the CDR3 had no stop codons and remained in frame with V and J, and every other rearrangement counted as non-productive. CDR3 was defined by IMGT convention, running from the second conserved V-encoded cysteine to the conserved J-encoded phenylalanine. The earlier analysis of about 530 of the donors excluded any sequence lacking an unambiguous match to a single V gene segment. In an earlier analysis of more than 500 of the donors, a V segment was called functional when productive rearrangements were above 56.7%, and segregating when the standard deviation between donors exceeded 5%. To diagnose cytomegalovirus status from the catalog of TCR beta chain sequences, a statistical classification framework was built. In a later analysis, V and J genes were assigned by comparing TCR nucleotide sequences against IMGT/GENE-DB human TR gene sequences. A later analysis assigned CDR3 sequences and most-parsimonious VDJ recombination scenarios with the TCRdist pipeline. In a later analysis, each TCR beta chain was defined by its CDR3 amino acid sequence together with its V-gene family, and reads without a unique V-gene family were excluded. In a later analysis, 450 to 600 highly shared, low-generation-probability nucleotide sequences were removed to address suspected cross-contamination and a sequencing artifact. A later analysis calculated a clonal expansion index for each public chain from normalized within-repertoire ranks of inferred template counts. In a later analysis, generation probabilities were computed using a VDJ recombination model fitted to out-of-frame rearrangements, and the results were checked against IGoR. In a later analysis, TCR-TCR, TCR-HLA and TCR-CMV co-occurrence was scored with hypergeometric tests, and a repertoire-size bias correction was applied to TCR pairs. False discovery rates were estimated in a later analysis by permuting HLA or CMV assignments 20 times. In a later analysis, co-occurring TCRs were grouped using DBSCAN, and TCRdist sequence similarity was added for clustering within HLA-allele-positive subsets. For co-occurrence clustering, repertoires with fewer than 30,000 or more than 120,000 public chains were excluded, along with five repertoires with anomalous nucleotide sharing. Held by TCRdb, this immuneACCESS table contains in-frame sequences only and omits some clones. Under half of the omission traces to an unresolved V gene where checked; the cause of the rest is unknown. V and J calls and clone size are as listed in that table; D and trimming were resolved from the DNA. The sample data list fewer than 120,000 clones, and 70% to 85% of these were observed just once. Approximately 5.6% of the sample rests with the top ten.

Measured from the cysteine to the phenylalanine, the CDR3 is 14 residues long. Only the CDR3 part of the read is kept: 42 bases, read in frame from the first base. The germline V gene provides CDR1 SGHTA and CDR2 FQGNSA. V drops 0 bases and J drops 5 bases, leaving 11 bases in between. The sample originates from a study of cytomegalovirus exposure and HLA in healthy donors (dated by TCRdb to the late 2010s). About the study as a whole: In an earlier analysis of about 560 of the donors, 250 to 300 Gb of sequence data and 95 million to 130 million unique TCR beta sequences from 150 million to 200 million T cells were reported. An early release covering around 630 HLA-typed donors comprised about 300 gigabases of sequencing data and around 86 million unique TCR sequences. Of the 350 to 400 genotyped donors, approximately 83% fell in the genetic ancestry cluster associated with self-reported Caucasian donors. The study aimed to test whether cataloging public T cell receptors could reveal signatures of past pathogen exposure. The T cell repertoires of several hundred subjects were profiled by immunosequencing and related to cytomegalovirus serostatus. A separate validation cohort of approximately 130 different subjects was used in addition to the roughly 640-subject first cohort. The study combined high-throughput TCR immunosequencing, statistical association of individual TCRs with disease status, and machine learning to predict cytomegalovirus infection status. A later analysis re-analyzed previously published TCR beta repertoires from approximately 670 donors and added high-resolution HLA genotyping to study TCR occurrence patterns. The later analysis used no new phenotypic data to find candidate immune exposures, relying instead on TCR beta sequences and their occurrence across donors. In an earlier analysis of more than 550 of the donors, high-throughput TCR beta sequencing was used to judge whether each TCR beta V gene segment behaved as functional or pseudogenic. Donor age, sex, ethnicity and CMV serostatus were compiled together with the repertoire data. Genome-wide SNP genotypes for about three fifths of the roughly 670 donors were used in a later genetic analysis, which treated that subset as a discovery cohort. Every repertoire in the discovery cohort had been generated on one and the same sequencing platform. HLA typing included class I and class II loci at four-digit resolution. The number of donors typed differed by locus, with about 629-640 for A, B, C, DRB1 and DQB1, 522 for DQA1, about 610 for DPA1, and around 450 for DPB1. Four or five DR-DQ haplotypes were treated as single units for association and clustering because of strong linkage in the cohort. Among about 400 genotyped donors of the cohort, an average of about 240,000 unique TCR beta nucleotide sequences was sequenced per donor, of which about 19% were non-productive.

Summary of the overall study and its limitations: The cohort was sequenced for TCR beta chains only, and without alpha or paired-chain data the features that could be detected were limited. The authors suggested that the approach could potentially be generalized to other disease states and immunological phenotypes. Sequencing depth was assumed to be roughly uniform across donors in the presence/absence analyses, though that assumption may not hold. Because some donors lacked HLA typing at each locus, the association tests relied only on the typed subset. A further reported finding was that TCR beta sequences accurately predicted the HLA-A and HLA-B alleles for most subjects in the first cohort. An earlier analysis of approximately 570 of the donors showed that most TCR beta V segments appeared in productive rearrangements either about 87% or about 30% of the time, which broadly matched IMGT annotations. V-gene and J-gene trimming of TCR beta chains was associated with a missense DCLRE1C variant in a later genetic analysis, and the association was replicated in an independent cohort. Roughly 17 rarely observed V segments, including chromosome 9 orphons, were excluded from the earlier analysis of almost 600 of the donors because counts were too low. In a later analysis, several top co-occurrence clusters were reported to appear linked to parvovirus B19, influenza, CMV and Epstein-Barr virus. In vitro tests confirmed that a few of the cytomegalovirus-associated TCR beta chains recognize cytomegalovirus antigens. The classifier was reported to diagnose cytomegalovirus status with high specificity and sensitivity in both the original cohort and the validation cohort. For the cohort, immune exposure information was limited to CMV serostatus. At a false discovery rate of 0.05, a later analysis linked about 16,000 TCR beta sequences to specific HLA alleles. Some IMGT-functional V segments, including TRBV6-2 and TRBV6-3, could not be distinguished by the 87-base-pair reads and were therefore excluded. According to a later analysis, TCR association rates differed among HLA loci, with DRB1 alleles showing the most associated TCRs and HLA-C alleles showing the fewest. Most CMV-associated TCR beta chains appeared to be HLA-restricted in a later analysis, and the HLA associations seemed to be driven largely by CMV exposure. In the study, 164 TCR beta chains were listed as associated with cytomegalovirus. Most TCR sequences were observed very rarely across donors, whereas some public TCRs were present in many individuals. Compared with the approximately 670-donor mean, donors in an Asian-associated ancestry cluster had fewer N-insertions in productive TCRs, according to a later genetic analysis. A group of highly shared sequence variants was considered likely to be a technical artifact of the sequencing pipeline. Linkage disequilibrium might explain the correlated functional status among segregating V segments, but an unknown experimental factor could not be ruled out. Compared with equally common non-associated chains, HLA-associated TCR beta chains in a later analysis were more clonally expanded and had lower generation probabilities. When HLA alleles, especially DR and DQ, strongly co-occurred, attributing TCR associations to individual alleles was difficult.

The cohort was made up of 500 to 800 healthy bone marrow donors. Cohort members were all nominally healthy when sampled, although unrecorded immune exposures were likely present. The donor tested CMV seropositive, placing the donor among the roughly 270 seropositive members of the cohort. A peripheral blood sample was provided by each donor, and peripheral blood mononuclear cells were used for TCR beta sequencing. The Qiagen DNeasy Blood Extraction Kit was used to extract genomic DNA from the blood cell samples. The receptor chain draws on TRBV7-2 and TRBJ2-7, with TRBD2 perhaps the D gene, on 7 matching bases. Sample: PBMCs. The TCR comes from a man aged 25 to 40 in good health and CMV-seropositive. The DNA sequence is given as TGTGCCAGCAGCTTAGCTGGGAGGGACAACGAGCAGTACTTC. This is translated as CASSLAGRDNEQYF.